The source of this T cell receptor (beta chain) is a study of T cells in narcolepsy. Study information: Enrolled donors included narcolepsy type 1 or type 2 patients and healthy controls. Points from the study as a whole: Autoreactive clone sequences were missing from some blood memory CD4+ repertoires. Autoreactive clonotypes reportedly recurred in blood of same and different patients, not controls. HCRT-specific and TRIB2-specific autoreactive clonotypes appeared among same-patient CSF and blood CD4+ clonotypes.

Data came from immunoSEQ multiplex PCR; TCRdb stores just in-frame clones and leaves some out. The table includes roughly 20,000 clones, less than 90% detected once. Notes on this clone: Its antigen remains unknown.

Germline CDR1 and CDR2: MNHEY and SMNVEV (reference sequence). This CDR3 has 13 residues. Trimming stripped 2 bases from V and 8 bases from J, with 7 bases between. V is TRBV27 and J is TRBJ1-6, with D uncertain. The receptor comes from a human donor in good health. The sample comprised memory (CD45RA-) CD4+ T cells from blood. The CDR3 here is CASSLGTYSPLHF. In DNA form, the CDR3 reads TGTGCCAGCAGTTTAGGCACCTATTCACCCCTCCACTTT.